A single sample is the source of the 17 T cell receptor beta chains below, sequenced in a study of blood T cell repertoires in COVID-19. Profiled with immunoSEQ multiplex PCR; TCRdb holds only in-frame clones, not every one. Of roughly 250,000 clones listed, around 82% are singletons. The sample taken for sequencing was peripheral blood. The source of these receptors is a woman of 80 years or more with active or convalescent COVID-19.

The CDR3 sequence is CASTEQGASGEQYF. The CDR3 bases are TGTGCCAGCACTGAGCAGGGGGCATCTGGCGAGCAGTACTTC. J is TRBJ2-7 and V is TRBV2, with TRBD1 matching over 8 bases. V was pared by 7 bases and J by 6 bases, with 11 bases of the junction left unmatched. This CDR3 has 14 amino acids. CDR1 SNHLY and CDR2 FYNNEI come from the germline V gene.

This rearrangement joins TRBV12-3 or TRBV12-4 to TRBJ2-2, with a tentative D call TRBD1 (5 bases). The CDR3 is 12 residues long. Trimming cost V 7 bases and J 6 bases, with 9 bases left between them. In nucleotides, the CDR3 is TGTGCCAGCACCCCGACAGCCGGGGAGCTGTTTTTT. Its translation is CASTPTAGELFF.

This clone appeared a few times. The V call is TRBV10-3, the J call TRBJ2-1; 13 bases are a match to TRBD2. CDR1 ENHRY and CDR2 SYGVKD come from the germline V gene. CDR3 length: 16 residues. Unmatched junction bases numbered 6, after V lost 1 base and J lost 9 bases. The CDR3 sequence is CAISEYTSGGAREQFF. The CDR3, as DNA: TGTGCCATCAGTGAGTACACTAGCGGGGGGGCTCGTGAGCAGTTCTTC.

This chain joins TRBV30 and TRBJ1-2, with TRBD1 identical over 9 bases. Germline V gene sequence: CDR1 GTSNPN, CDR2 SVGIG (reference sequence). This CDR3 is 17 amino acids long. J was trimmed by 7 bases and V by 3 bases; bases with no gene match: 18. This CDR3 reads CAWRNRDREGGAVGYTF. CDR3 DNA: TGTGCCTGGAGGAACCGGGACAGGGAAGGAGGCGCGGTTGGCTACACCTTC.

The rearrangement uses TRBV10-2 and TRBJ2-2; 9 bases fit TRBD1. V was pared by 5 bases and J by 4 bases, with 8 bases of the junction left unmatched. Germline loops: CDR1 WSHSY, CDR2 SAAADI. This CDR3 is 16 amino acids long. The CDR3 DNA sequence: TGCGCCAGCAGTCGCCTTGGGGACAGGGTCACCGGGGAGCTGTTTTTT. It yields the protein CASSRLGDRVTGELFF.

The V and J genes are TRBV18 and TRBJ2-5; 11 positions match TRBD2. The V and J ends lost 2 bases and 5 bases, in that order; junction bases with no gene match: 13. Looked up from germline, CDR1 is KGHSH and CDR2 is LQKENI. This CDR3 is built from 18 residues. CDR3 DNA sequence: TGTGCCAGCTCACCAATGACTAGCGGGGACGCTCGGTGGGAGACCCAGTACTTC. Amino acids: CASSPMTSGDARWETQYF. Together with reference TRBV18 and TRBJ2-5, the CDR3 gives the full variable domain: NAGVMQNPRHLVRRRGQEARLRCSPMKGHSHVYWYRQLPEEGLKFMVYLQKENIIDESGMPKERFSAEFPKEGPSILRIQQVVRGDSAAYFCASSPMTSGDARWETQYFGPGTRLLVL.

This chain joins TRBV7-6 and TRBJ1-1; 7 bases align to TRBD1. This CDR3 spans 16 amino acids. CDR1 is SGHVS, CDR2 FNYEAQ, per germline. Losses at the gene ends were 1 base for V and 0 bases for J; bases not matched to a gene: 5. CDR3 amino acids: CASSLGLGGMNTEAFF. Written as DNA, the CDR3 is TGTGCCAGCAGCTTAGGGTTAGGGGGCATGAACACTGAAGCTTTCTTT.

The chain combines TRBV4-1 with TRBJ1-6, with 9 nucleotides matching TRBD1. The V and J ends lost 4 bases and 8 bases, in that order; junction bases with no gene match: 15. The germline gives CDR1 MGHRA, CDR2 YSYEKL. CDR3 length: 18 amino acids. The CDR3: CASSRNRGPEPADSPLHF. The CDR3 coding sequence is TGCGCCAGCAGCCGAAACAGGGGGCCCGAGCCCGCCGATTCACCCCTCCACTTT.

This clone showed up many times. The chain recombines TRBV10-1 with TRBJ2-7, with 8 bases matching TRBD1. This CDR3 comprises 12 residues. Trimming cost V 6 bases and J 5 bases; bases outside gene matches: 3. Germline V gene data show CDR1 as WNHNN and CDR2 as SYGVQD (reference sequence). The CDR3 reads CASSRGLDEQYF. Here the CDR3 DNA reads TGCGCCAGCAGCAGGGGGCTCGACGAGCAGTACTTC.

This clone was counted only a few times. The rearrangement uses TRBV28 and TRBJ1-2, with 8 nucleotides matching TRBD1. The CDR3 runs 15 residues. CDR1 is MDHEN and CDR2 is SYDVKM in the germline V gene. V shed 4 bases, J shed 8 bases, and the junction held 12 bases outside the gene matches. The CDR3 DNA is TGTGCCAGCAGTTCCCAACCAGGGGGCGCGGGGGGCTACACCTTC. It codes for CASSSQPGGAGGYTF.

The genes are TRBV5-1 and TRBJ2-1; 10 positions agree with TRBD1. Losses at the gene ends were 7 bases for V and 4 bases for J; bases not matched to a gene: 8. CDR1 SGHRS and CDR2 YFSETQ come from the germline V gene. The CDR3 has 15 residues. DNA of the CDR3: TGCGCCAGCTCCACCGAGGGACAGGGGTACAATGAGCAGTTCTTC. Translated: CASSTEGQGYNEQFF.

This clone was observed a few times. The genes are TRBV29-1 and TRBJ2-3; D not resolved. V was clipped by 6 bases and J by 11 bases, with 15 bases between them. The CDR3 is 11 amino acids. Germline assignment: CDR1 SQVTM and CDR2 ANQGSEA. CDR3 in DNA: TGCAGCGTGATCCTGGATCTAGGGCAGTATTTT. Its translation: CSVILDLGQYF.

This rearrangement joins TRBV15 to TRBJ1-2; 12 nucleotides align to TRBD1. The CDR3 loop spans 17 amino acids. Germline CDR1 and CDR2: LNHNV and YYDKDF (reference sequence). V trimming: 1 base; J trimming: 4 bases; junction bases outside the gene matches: 7. The CDR3 reads CATSRAGQGAQGYGYTF. DNA of the CDR3: TGTGCCACCAGCAGAGCGGGACAGGGGGCGCAGGGCTATGGCTACACCTTC.

The CDR3 coding sequence is TGTGCCAGCAGTGAATCGGGGATCTATGGCTACACCTTC. The encoded protein is CASSESGIYGYTF. The chain has TRBV2 and TRBJ1-2, with unresolved D. In germline, CDR1 is SNHLY, CDR2 FYNNEI. The V end lost 2 bases, the J end lost 4 bases, and 8 bases lay between the germline ends. The CDR3 sequence is 13 residues long.

This clone was picked up one time. The chain recombines TRBV11-2 with TRBJ2-7; perhaps TRBD2 as D (6 bases). Germline assignment: CDR1 SGHAT and CDR2 FQNNGV. CDR3 length: 16 amino acids. Trimming took off 4 bases at V and 2 bases at J, with 18 bases between the two ends. The CDR3 loop reads CASSSIKGTETYEQYF. CDR3 nucleotide sequence: TGTGCCAGCAGCTCAATTAAGGGGACTGAAACCTACGAGCAGTACTTC.

The chain employs TRBV24-1 and TRBJ2-1, with 15 bases matching TRBD2. The V gene's germline CDR1 is KGHDR and CDR2 SFDVKD. The J segment lost 10 bases and the V segment lost 4 bases, leaving 10 bases of the junction unmatched. The CDR3 is 17 residues long. The CDR3 DNA sequence: TGTGCCACCAGTGACCGAAGAATGGGACTAGCGGGAGGCGAGCAGTTCTTC. Translating it yields CATSDRRMGLAGGEQFF.

V usage is TRBV23-1 and J usage is TRBJ2-1; 9 nucleotides match TRBD1. TRBV23-1 is an ORF, with its function uncertain. The CDR3 has 16 residues. Unmatched junction bases numbered 4, after V lost 2 bases and J lost 2 bases. The CDR3 loop reads CASSQKGQGTYNEQFF. CDR3 DNA sequence: TGCGCCAGCAGTCAAAAGGGACAGGGAACCTACAATGAGCAGTTCTTC.